This T cell receptor beta chain was observed in a study of cytomegalovirus exposure and HLA in healthy donors (TCRdb year 2017). As for the study more broadly: An earlier analysis of 587 of the donors reported around 280 Gb of sequence data and 117 million unique TCR beta sequences obtained from some 170 million T cells. About 320 gigabases of sequencing data and tens of millions of unique TCR sequences were included in an early release covering about 620 HLA-typed donors. Among the roughly 430 genotyped donors, about 83% belonged to the genetic ancestry cluster associated with self-reported Caucasian donors. The aim of the study was to test whether cataloging public T cell receptors could identify signatures of past pathogen exposure. Using immunosequencing, the study profiled T cell repertoires from about 610 subjects and related those repertoires to cytomegalovirus serostatus. In addition to the first cohort of around 670 subjects, a separate validation cohort of 120 different subjects was used. The study combined high-throughput TCR immunosequencing, statistical association of individual TCRs with disease status, and machine learning to predict cytomegalovirus infection status. In a later analysis, previously published TCR beta repertoires from more than 500 donors were re-analyzed and high-resolution HLA genotyping was added so that TCR occurrence patterns could be studied. The later analysis used no new phenotypic data to find candidate immune exposures, relying instead on TCR beta sequences and their occurrence across donors. In an earlier analysis of roughly 580 of the donors, high-throughput TCR beta sequencing was used to judge whether each TCR beta V gene segment behaved as functional or pseudogenic. Donor age, sex, ethnicity and CMV serostatus were compiled alongside the repertoire data. A later genetic analysis took genome-wide SNP genotypes for about 55% of the 666 donors and used that subset as a discovery cohort. All discovery cohort repertoires had been generated on a single sequencing platform. HLA typing covered class I and class II loci at four-digit resolution. Typing coverage varied by locus: roughly 620-640 donors for A, B, C, DRB1 and DQB1; under 550 for DQA1; more than 600 for DPA1; around 450 for DPB1. Roughly five DR-DQ haplotypes were handled as single units for association and clustering because linkage in the cohort was strong. Across approximately 400 genotyped donors of the cohort, an average of approximately 240,000 unique TCR beta nucleotide sequences per donor were sequenced, and 15% to 20% of those sequences were non-productive. General conclusions and limits of the study: A later analysis associated about 17,000 TCR beta sequences with specific HLA alleles at a false discovery rate of 0.05. An earlier analysis of 587 of the donors showed that most TCR beta V segments appeared in productive rearrangements either about 87% or about 30% of the time, which broadly matched IMGT annotations. The presence/absence analyses assumed that sequencing depth was roughly uniform across donors, and that assumption may not be true. In this cohort, only TCR beta chains were sequenced, and detectable features were limited by the absence of alpha or paired-chain data. In a later analysis, most CMV-associated TCR beta chains were found to appear HLA-restricted, with HLA associations seemingly driven largely by CMV exposure. Several of the top co-occurrence clusters appeared to be linked to parvovirus B19, influenza, CMV and Epstein-Barr virus, according to a later analysis. Immune exposure information for the cohort was limited to CMV serostatus. Some IMGT-functional V segments, including TRBV6-2 and TRBV6-3, could not be told apart with the 87-base-pair reads, so those segments were excluded. According to a later analysis, TCR association rates differed among HLA loci, with DRB1 alleles showing the most associated TCRs and HLA-C alleles showing the fewest. In a later analysis, HLA-associated TCR beta chains were found to be more clonally expanded and to have lower generation probabilities than equally common non-associated chains. A cluster of highly shared sequence variants was judged likely to represent a technical artifact of the sequencing pipeline. A few of the identified cytomegalovirus-associated TCR beta chains were confirmed in vitro to be specific for cytomegalovirus antigens. V-gene and J-gene trimming of TCR beta chains was associated with a missense DCLRE1C variant in a later genetic analysis, and the association was replicated in an independent cohort. The authors suggested that the approach could potentially be extended to other disease states and immunological phenotypes. When HLA alleles, especially DR and DQ, strongly co-occurred, attributing TCR associations to individual alleles was difficult. The classifier was reported to diagnose cytomegalovirus status with high specificity and sensitivity in both the original cohort and the validation cohort. Most TCR sequences were observed very rarely across donors, whereas some public TCRs were present in many individuals. Correlated functional status among segregating V segments might reflect linkage disequilibrium, but an unknown experimental factor could not be ruled out. A further reported finding was that TCR beta sequences accurately predicted the HLA-A and HLA-B alleles for most subjects in the first cohort. A total of 150 to 200 TCR beta chains were listed by the study as associated with cytomegalovirus. The earlier analysis of some 560 of the donors excluded 15 to 20 rarely observed V segments, including chromosome 9 orphons, because counts were too low. Compared with the approximately 710-donor mean, donors in an Asian-associated ancestry cluster had fewer N-insertions in productive TCRs, according to a later genetic analysis. HLA typing was unavailable for some donors at each locus, so association tests used only the typed subset.

In total, over 600 healthy bone marrow donors made up the cohort. All cohort members were sampled while nominally healthy, although unrecorded immune exposures were likely present. The donor tested CMV seropositive and was one of the 289 seropositive cohort members. A peripheral blood sample was provided by each donor, and peripheral blood mononuclear cells were used for TCR beta sequencing. The Qiagen DNeasy Blood Extraction Kit was used to extract genomic DNA from the blood cell samples. Comments on this clone: Its antigen is unknown. Within one base of it there is no much larger clone, and no base qualities were kept.

The library relied on the immunoSEQ multiplex PCR assay. For the multiplex PCR, a mixture combining 60 forward primers for TCR Vbeta segments and 13 reverse primers for TCR Jbeta segments was used. The CDR3 region of rearranged TCR beta genes was amplified from genomic DNA with a multiplex PCR assay. On the Illumina HiSeq System, the amplified TCR beta libraries were sequenced as 87-base-pair reads. In the source study's methods: A later analysis counted some 74 million unique TCR beta chains across the 650 to 700 repertoires, and around 12 million of these chains were shared by at least two donors. To remove PCR and sequencing errors, raw reads were error-corrected and collapsed into unique sequences using a nearest-neighbor algorithm that merged closely related sequences. Alignment of CDR3 sequences to IMGT reference sequences was used to assign V, D and J gene segments. Each retained sequence needed at least a six-nucleotide match to both a V gene segment and a J gene segment. Rearrangements were called productive when the CDR3 lacked stop codons and stayed in frame with V and J; all others were non-productive. CDR3 was defined according to IMGT convention as the region running from the second conserved V-encoded cysteine to the conserved J-encoded phenylalanine. Sequences without an unambiguous match to a single V gene segment were excluded from the earlier analysis of about 600 of the donors. An earlier analysis of about 600 of the donors called V segments functional above 56.7% productive rearrangements and segregating when the between-donor standard deviation exceeded 5%. To diagnose cytomegalovirus status from the catalog of TCR beta chain sequences, a statistical classification framework was built. V and J gene assignment, in a later analysis, came from comparing TCR nucleotide sequences with IMGT/GENE-DB human TR gene sequences. The TCRdist pipeline was used in a later analysis to assign CDR3 sequences and most-parsimonious VDJ recombination scenarios. In a later analysis, each TCR beta chain was defined by its CDR3 amino acid sequence together with its V-gene family, and reads lacking a unique V-gene family were excluded. A later analysis removed several hundred highly shared, low-generation-probability nucleotide sequences to deal with suspected cross-contamination and a sequencing artifact. In a later analysis, a clonal expansion index for each public chain was calculated from normalized within-repertoire ranks of inferred template counts. A later analysis computed generation probabilities with a VDJ recombination model fitted to out-of-frame rearrangements, and checked the results against IGoR. Hypergeometric tests were used in a later analysis to score TCR-TCR, TCR-HLA and TCR-CMV co-occurrence, with a repertoire-size bias correction applied to the TCR pairs. In a later analysis, false discovery rates were estimated by permuting HLA or CMV assignments 20 times. In a later analysis, co-occurring TCRs were grouped with DBSCAN, and TCRdist sequence similarity was added when clustering was performed within HLA-allele-positive subsets. For co-occurrence clustering, repertoires with fewer than 30,000 or more than 120,000 public chains were excluded, along with four to six repertoires with anomalous nucleotide sharing. TCRdb holds this immuneACCESS table with in-frame rearrangements only. Some clones are missing; in checked studies, unresolved V genes explain under half, and the rest has no known cause. V, J and clone size reflect that table, while D and trimming were determined from the DNA. Recorded for this sample are around 67,000 clones; 80% to 90% of them occurred a single time. 9% to 13% of the sample is taken by the ten largest.

Taken from cysteine to phenylalanine, the CDR3 has 13 residues. Only the CDR3 DNA stays, 39 bases, in frame from base 1. Looking up the germline V gene (reference sequence) yields CDR1 LNHDA and CDR2 SQIVND. V and J lose 6 bases and 2 bases, and a span of 11 bases separates them. The sequence was collected from a woman younger than 45 in good health and CMV-seropositive. The receptor chain draws on TRBV19 and TRBJ2-7; no D segment can be confidently identified. The sequencing sample was made of PBMCs. The CDR3 reads CASSPGSTYEQYF. The DNA sequence is as follows: TGTGCCAGTAGCCCTGGTAGCACCTACGAGCAGTACTTC.